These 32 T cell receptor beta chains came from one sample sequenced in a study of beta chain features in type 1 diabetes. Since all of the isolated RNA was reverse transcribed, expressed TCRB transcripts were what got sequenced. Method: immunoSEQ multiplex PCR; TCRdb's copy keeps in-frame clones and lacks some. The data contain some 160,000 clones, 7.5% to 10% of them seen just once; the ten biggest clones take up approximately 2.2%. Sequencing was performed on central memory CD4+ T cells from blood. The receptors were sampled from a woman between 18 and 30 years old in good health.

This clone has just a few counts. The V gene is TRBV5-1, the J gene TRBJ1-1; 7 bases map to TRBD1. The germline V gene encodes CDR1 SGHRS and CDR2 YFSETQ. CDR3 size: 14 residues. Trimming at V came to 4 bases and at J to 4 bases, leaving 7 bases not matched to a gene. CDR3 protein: CASSLGTAGTEAFF. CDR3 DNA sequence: TGCGCCAGCAGCCTCGGGACAGCGGGCACTGAAGCTTTCTTT.

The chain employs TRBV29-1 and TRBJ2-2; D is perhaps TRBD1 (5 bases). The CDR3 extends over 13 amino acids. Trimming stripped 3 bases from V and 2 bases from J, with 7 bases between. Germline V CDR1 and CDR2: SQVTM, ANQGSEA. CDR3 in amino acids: CSVDGQNTGELFF. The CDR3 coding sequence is TGCAGCGTTGACGGACAAAACACCGGGGAGCTGTTTTTT.

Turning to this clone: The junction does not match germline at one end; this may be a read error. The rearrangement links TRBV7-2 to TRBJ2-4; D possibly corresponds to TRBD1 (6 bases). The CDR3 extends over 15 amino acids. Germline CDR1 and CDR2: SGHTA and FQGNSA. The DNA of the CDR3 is TGTGCCAGCACCTTATACAGGGTAGCCAAAAACATTCAGTACTTC. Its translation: CASTLYRVAKNIQYF.

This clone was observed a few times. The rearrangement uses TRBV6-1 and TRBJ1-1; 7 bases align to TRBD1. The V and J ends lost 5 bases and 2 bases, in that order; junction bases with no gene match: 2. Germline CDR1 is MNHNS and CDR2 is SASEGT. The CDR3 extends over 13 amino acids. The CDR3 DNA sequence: TGTGCCAGCAGTCGACAGGGTAACACTGAAGCTTTCTTT. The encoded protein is CASSRQGNTEAFF.

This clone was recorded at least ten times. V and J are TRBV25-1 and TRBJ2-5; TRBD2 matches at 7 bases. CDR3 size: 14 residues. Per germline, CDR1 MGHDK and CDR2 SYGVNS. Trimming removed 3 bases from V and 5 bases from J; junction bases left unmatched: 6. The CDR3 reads CASSDSGRVETQYF. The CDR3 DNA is TGTGCCAGCAGTGACTCAGGGAGGGTTGAGACCCAGTACTTC.

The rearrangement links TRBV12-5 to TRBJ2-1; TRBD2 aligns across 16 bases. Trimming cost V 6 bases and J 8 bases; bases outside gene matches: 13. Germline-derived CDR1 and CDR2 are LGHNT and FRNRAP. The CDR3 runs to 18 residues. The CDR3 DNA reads TGTGCTAGTGGCCCCGGGACTAGCGGGAGGGCCGATTGGGATGAGCAGTTCTTC. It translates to CASGPGTSGRADWDEQFF.

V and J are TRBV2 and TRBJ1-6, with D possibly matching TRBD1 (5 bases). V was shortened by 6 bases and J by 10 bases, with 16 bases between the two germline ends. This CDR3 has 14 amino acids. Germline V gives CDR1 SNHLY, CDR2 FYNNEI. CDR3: CASSQARGISPLHF. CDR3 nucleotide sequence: TGTGCCAGCAGCCAAGCAAGGGGTATATCACCCCTCCACTTT.

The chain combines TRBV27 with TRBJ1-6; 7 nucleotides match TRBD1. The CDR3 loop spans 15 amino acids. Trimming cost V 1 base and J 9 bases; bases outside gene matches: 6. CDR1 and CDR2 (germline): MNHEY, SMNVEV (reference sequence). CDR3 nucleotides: TGTGCCAGCAGTTTATACGGAGGGGGCGTTTCACCCCTCCACTTT. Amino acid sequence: CASSLYGGGVSPLHF.

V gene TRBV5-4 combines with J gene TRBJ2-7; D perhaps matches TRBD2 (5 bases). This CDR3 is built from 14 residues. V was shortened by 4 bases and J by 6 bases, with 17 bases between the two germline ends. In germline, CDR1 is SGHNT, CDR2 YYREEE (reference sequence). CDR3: CASSGRAGPSEQYF. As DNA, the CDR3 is TGTGCCAGCAGCGGACGGGCGGGTCCTAGCGAGCAGTACTTC.

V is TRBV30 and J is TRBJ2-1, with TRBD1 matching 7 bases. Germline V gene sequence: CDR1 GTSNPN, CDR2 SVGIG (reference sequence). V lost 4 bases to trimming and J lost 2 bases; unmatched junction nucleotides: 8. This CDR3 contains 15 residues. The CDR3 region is CAWTRQGTPYNEQFF. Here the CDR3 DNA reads TGTGCCTGGACCAGACAGGGTACCCCCTACAATGAGCAGTTCTTC. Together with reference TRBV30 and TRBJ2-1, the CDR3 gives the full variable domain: SQTIHQWPATLVQPVGSPLSLECTVEGTSNPNLYWYRQAAGRGLQLLFYSVGIGQISSEVPQNLSASRPQDRQFILSSKKLLLSDSGFYLCAWTRQGTPYNEQFFGPGTRLTVL.

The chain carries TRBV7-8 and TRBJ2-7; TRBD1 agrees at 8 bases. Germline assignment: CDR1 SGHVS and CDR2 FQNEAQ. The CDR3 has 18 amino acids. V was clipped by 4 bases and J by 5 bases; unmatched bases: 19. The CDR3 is CASSSAPGGAYWGDEQYF. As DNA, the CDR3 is TGTGCCAGCAGCTCGGCACCAGGGGGCGCCTACTGGGGGGACGAGCAGTACTTC.

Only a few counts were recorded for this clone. The CDR3 loop reads CSIAGQGYEQYF. CDR3 nucleotides: TGCAGCATTGCGGGACAGGGGTACGAGCAGTACTTC. The chain carries TRBV29-1 and TRBJ2-7; 10 bases are a match to TRBD1. The J segment lost 4 bases and the V segment lost 8 bases, leaving 5 bases of the junction unmatched. The CDR3 length is 12 residues. Germline CDR1 reads SQVTM; CDR2 reads ANQGSEA.

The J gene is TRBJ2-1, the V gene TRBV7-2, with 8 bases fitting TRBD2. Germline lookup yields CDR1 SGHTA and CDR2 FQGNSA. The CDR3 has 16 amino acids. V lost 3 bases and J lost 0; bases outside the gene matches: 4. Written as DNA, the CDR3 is TGTGCCAGCAGCTTCTCCGGGACTAGCTCCTACAATGAGCAGTTCTTC. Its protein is CASSFSGTSSYNEQFF.

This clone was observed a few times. The CDR3 region has the DNA TGTGCCAGCAGCCTCGGTAGGGAGGCGGCTTTCTTT. This encodes CASSLGREAAFF. The chain recombines TRBV11-2 with TRBJ1-1; unclear D gene. The V end was cut by 5 bases, the J end by 11 bases, with 15 bases between. CDR1 and CDR2 (germline): SGHAT, FQNNGV. The CDR3 contains 12 residues.

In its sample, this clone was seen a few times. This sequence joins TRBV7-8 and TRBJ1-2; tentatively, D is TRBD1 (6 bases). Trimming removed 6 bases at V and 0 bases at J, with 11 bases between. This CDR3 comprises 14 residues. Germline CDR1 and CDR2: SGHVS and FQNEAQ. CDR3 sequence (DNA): TGTGCCAGCAGGCCGGGGACAACTAACTATGGCTACACCTTC. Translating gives CASRPGTTNYGYTF.

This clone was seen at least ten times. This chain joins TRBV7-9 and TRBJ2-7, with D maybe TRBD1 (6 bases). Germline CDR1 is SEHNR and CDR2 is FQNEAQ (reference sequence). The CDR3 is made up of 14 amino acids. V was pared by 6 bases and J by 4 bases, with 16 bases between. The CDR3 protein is CASRSSGERYEQYF. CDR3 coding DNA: TGTGCCAGCAGATCGTCAGGGGAAAGGTACGAGCAGTACTTC.

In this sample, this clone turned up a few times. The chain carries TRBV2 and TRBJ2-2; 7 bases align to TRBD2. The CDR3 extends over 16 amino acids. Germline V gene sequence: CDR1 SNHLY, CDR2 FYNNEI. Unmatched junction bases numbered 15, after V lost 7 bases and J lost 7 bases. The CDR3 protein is CASKRGREGGVGELFF. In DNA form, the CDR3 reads TGTGCCAGCAAACGGGGCAGGGAGGGAGGTGTCGGGGAGCTGTTTTTT.

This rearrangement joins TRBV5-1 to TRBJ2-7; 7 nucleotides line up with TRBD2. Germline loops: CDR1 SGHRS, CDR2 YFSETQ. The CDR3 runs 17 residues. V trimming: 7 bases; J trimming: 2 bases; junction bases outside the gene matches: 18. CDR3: CASSSSAGVHGAYEQYF. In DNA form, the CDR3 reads TGCGCCAGCTCCTCCTCCGCGGGGGTTCACGGGGCCTACGAGCAGTACTTC.

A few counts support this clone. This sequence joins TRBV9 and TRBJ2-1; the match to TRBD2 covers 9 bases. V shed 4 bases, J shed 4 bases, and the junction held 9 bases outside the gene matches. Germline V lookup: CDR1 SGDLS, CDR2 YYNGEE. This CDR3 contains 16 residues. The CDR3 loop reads CASSPTGLASYNEQFF. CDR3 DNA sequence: TGTGCCAGCAGCCCTACCGGACTAGCGAGTTACAATGAGCAGTTCTTC.

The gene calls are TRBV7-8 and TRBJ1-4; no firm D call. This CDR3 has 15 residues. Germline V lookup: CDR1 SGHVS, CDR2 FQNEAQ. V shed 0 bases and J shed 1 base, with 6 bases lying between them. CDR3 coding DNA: TGTGCCAGCAGCTTAGCGCTAGGAACTAATGAAAAACTGTTTTTT. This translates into CASSLALGTNEKLFF.

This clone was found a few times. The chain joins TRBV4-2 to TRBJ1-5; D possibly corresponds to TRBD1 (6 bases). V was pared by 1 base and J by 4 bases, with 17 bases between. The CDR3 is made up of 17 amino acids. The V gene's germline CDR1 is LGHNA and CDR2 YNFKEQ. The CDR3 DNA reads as TGTGCCAGCAGCCAAGCGTCAAGGGGGGGTGGGAATCAGCCCCAGCATTTT. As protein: CASSQASRGGGNQPQHF.

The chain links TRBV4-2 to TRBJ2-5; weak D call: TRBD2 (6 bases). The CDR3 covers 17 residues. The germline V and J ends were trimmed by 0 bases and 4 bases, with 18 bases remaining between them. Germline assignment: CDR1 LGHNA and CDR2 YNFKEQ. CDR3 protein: CASSQDLGIGGAETQYF. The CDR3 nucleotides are TGTGCCAGCAGCCAAGATCTAGGGATCGGCGGGGCAGAGACCCAGTACTTC.

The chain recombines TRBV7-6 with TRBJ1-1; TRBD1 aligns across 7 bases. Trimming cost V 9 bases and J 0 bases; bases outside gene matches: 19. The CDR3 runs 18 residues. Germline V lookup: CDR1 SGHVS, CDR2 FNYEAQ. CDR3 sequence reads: CASKPEGAGSPLNTEAFF. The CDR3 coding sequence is TGTGCCAGTAAACCGGAGGGGGCAGGGAGTCCCCTGAACACTGAAGCTTTCTTT.

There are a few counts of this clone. For the CDR3, the DNA is TGTGCCATCAGTGAGTCTGCAGTGACAGATACGCAGTATTTT. Its protein is CAISESAVTDTQYF. The V call is TRBV10-3, the J call TRBJ2-3; D uncertain. With 0 bases removed from V and 3 bases from J, the gap between germline ends came to 7 bases. The CDR3 loop spans 14 amino acids. Germline loops: CDR1 ENHRY, CDR2 SYGVKD.

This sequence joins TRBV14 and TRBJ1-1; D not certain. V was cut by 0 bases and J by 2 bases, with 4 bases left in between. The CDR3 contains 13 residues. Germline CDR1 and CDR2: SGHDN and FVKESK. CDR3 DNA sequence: TGTGCCAGCAGCCAAGAGCTAAACACTGAAGCTTTCTTT. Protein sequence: CASSQELNTEAFF.

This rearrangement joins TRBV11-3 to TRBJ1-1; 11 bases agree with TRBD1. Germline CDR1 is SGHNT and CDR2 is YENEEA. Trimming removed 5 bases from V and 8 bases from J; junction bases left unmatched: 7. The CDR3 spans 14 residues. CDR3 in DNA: TGTGCCAGCAGCGCGGGACAGGGGGTGAGAGAAGCTTTCTTT. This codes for CASSAGQGVREAFF.

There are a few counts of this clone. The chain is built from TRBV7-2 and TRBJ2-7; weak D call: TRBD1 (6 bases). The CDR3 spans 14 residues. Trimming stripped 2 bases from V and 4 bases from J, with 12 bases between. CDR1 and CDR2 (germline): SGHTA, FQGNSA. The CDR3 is CASSLLGGHYEQYF. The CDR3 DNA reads TGTGCCAGCAGCTTATTAGGGGGACATTACGAGCAGTACTTC.

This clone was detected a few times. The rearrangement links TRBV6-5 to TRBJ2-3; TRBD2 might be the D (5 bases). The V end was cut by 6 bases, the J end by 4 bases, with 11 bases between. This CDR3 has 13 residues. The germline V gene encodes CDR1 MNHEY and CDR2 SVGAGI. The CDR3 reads CASSLRTPDTQYF. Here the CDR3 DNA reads TGTGCCAGCAGCCTCCGGACTCCAGATACGCAGTATTTT.

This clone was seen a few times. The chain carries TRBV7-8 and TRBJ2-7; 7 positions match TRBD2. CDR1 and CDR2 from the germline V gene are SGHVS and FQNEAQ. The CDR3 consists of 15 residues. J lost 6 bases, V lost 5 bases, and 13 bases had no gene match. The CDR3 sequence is CASSGGGTVSAEQYF. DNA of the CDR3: TGTGCCAGCAGCGGGGGGGGGACCGTGTCTGCCGAGCAGTACTTC.

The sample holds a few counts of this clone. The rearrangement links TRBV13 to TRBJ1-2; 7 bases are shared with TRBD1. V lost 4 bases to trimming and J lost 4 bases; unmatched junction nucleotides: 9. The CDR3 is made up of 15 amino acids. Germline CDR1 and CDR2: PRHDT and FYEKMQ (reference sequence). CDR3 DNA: TGTGCCAGCAGCTCCAGACAGGGAGTGGGCTATGGCTACACCTTC. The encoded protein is CASSSRQGVGYGYTF.

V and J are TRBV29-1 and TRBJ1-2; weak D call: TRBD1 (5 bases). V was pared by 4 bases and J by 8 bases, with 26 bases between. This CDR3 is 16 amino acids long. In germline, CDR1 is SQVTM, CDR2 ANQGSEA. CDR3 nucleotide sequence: TGCAGCGTTGCAAAGGGTGGAGTAGGGCAGGGTGACGGCTACACCTTC. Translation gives CSVAKGGVGQGDGYTF. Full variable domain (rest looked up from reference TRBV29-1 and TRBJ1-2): SAVISQKPSRDICQRGTSLTIQCQVDSQVTMMFWYRQQPGQSLTLIATANQGSEATYESGFVIDKFPISRPNLTFSTLTVSNMSPEDSSIYLCSVAKGGVGQGDGYTFGSGTRLTVV.

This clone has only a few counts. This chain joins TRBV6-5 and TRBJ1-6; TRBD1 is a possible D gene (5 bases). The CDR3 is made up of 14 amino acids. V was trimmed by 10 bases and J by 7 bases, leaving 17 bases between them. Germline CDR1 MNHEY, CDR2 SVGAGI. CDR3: CATRGEGSNSPLHF. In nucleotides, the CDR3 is TGTGCCACCCGGGGGGAGGGAAGCAATTCACCCCTCCACTTT.